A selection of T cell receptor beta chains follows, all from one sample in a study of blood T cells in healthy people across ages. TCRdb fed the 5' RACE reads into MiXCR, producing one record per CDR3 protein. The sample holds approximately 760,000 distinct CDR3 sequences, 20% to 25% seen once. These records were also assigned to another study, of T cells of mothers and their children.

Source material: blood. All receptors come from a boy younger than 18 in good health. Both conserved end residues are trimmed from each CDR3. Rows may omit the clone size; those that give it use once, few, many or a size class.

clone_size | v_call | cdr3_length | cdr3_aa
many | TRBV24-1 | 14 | ATSDPGTGNTGELF
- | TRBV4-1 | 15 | ASSQDQGLAGADTQY
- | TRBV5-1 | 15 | ASSLGLAGSNQETQY
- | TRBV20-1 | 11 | SAVGRYQETQY
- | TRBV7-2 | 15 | ASSLMPYPGGQDEQY
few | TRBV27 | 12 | ASSFYGVDEKLF
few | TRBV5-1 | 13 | ASSLEAGPNEKLF
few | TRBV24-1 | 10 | ATSDPPDTQY
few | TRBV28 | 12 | ASRWESDDVKLF
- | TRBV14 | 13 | ASSHRTGYGYEQY
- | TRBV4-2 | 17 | ASSQDDWKTSPLTGELF
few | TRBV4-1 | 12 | ASSPRLGEETQY
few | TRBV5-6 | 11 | ASRFLGGETQY
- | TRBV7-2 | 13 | TSSLVAGGYNEQF
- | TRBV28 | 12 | ASSLISRFYEQY
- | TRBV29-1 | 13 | SVEKLAGELETQY
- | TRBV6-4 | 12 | ASSEGAVEETQY
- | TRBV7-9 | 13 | ASSPSQAYQETQY
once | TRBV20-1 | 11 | SASSGARETQY
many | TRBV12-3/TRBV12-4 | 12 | ASSGTGNNQPQH
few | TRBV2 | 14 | ASSEFTGTEQETQY
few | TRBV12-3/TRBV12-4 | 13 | ASSLGGLYTGELF
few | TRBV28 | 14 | ASSPTEGQGDNEQF
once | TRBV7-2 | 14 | ASTTLGTANTGELF
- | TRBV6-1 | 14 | ASSPDRGRVNTEAF
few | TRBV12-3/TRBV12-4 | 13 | ASSWTGGASGELF
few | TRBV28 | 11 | ATTTSDTDTQY
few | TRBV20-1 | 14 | SAPRGGREDDYEQY
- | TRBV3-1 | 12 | ASSPGQGVTEAF
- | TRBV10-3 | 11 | AIAGTVNQPQH
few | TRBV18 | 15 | ASSPIGLAGKQETQY
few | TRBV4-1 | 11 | ASSQVVTETQY
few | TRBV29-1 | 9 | SVVSIYGYT
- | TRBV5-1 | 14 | ASSPGLAGGIAEQF
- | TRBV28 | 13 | ASSFQDRAKNIQY
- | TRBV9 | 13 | ASSADRAGTDTQY
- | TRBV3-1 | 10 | ASSQQGLGYT
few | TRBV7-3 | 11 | ASSLTGRGERY
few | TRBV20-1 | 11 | SARDEGLQPQH
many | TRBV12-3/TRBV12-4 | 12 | ASSLGTGGDEQF
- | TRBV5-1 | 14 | ASRRTLAGASNEQF
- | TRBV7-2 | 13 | ASSLGWDRDQPQH
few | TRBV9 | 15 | ASSVELGGQGSNEQF
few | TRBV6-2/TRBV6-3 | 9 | ASSYAGNGF
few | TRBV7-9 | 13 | ASTTGRDGYNEQF